One sample yielded the 8 T cell receptor beta chains listed below, sequenced in a study of blood T cell repertoires in COVID-19. Sequencing used immunoSEQ multiplex PCR; TCRdb keeps in-frame clones, though not all of them. The data show over 95,000 clones, roughly 89% seen once. Sequences were obtained from peripheral blood. Source of these receptors: a human donor with acute or convalescent COVID-19. The donor label of this sample is uncertain.

The chain employs TRBV29-1 and TRBJ1-1, with D possibly TRBD1 on 5 matching bases. CDR3 size: 17 residues. Trimming removed 3 bases at V and 2 bases at J, with 22 bases between. Germline V gene data show CDR1 as SQVTM and CDR2 as ANQGSEA. In DNA form, the CDR3 reads TGCAGCGTTGATGGGCCACCAGGGTCTGGAATCAACACTGAAGCTTTCTTT. It codes for CSVDGPPGSGINTEAFF.

About this clone: The junction does not match germline at one end; this may be a read error. J is TRBJ2-5 and V is TRBV11-2; the D gene is possibly TRBD2 (5 bases). In germline, CDR1 is SGHAT, CDR2 FQNNGV. The CDR3 consists of 12 residues. CDR3 residues: CASSLVGGPANF. The CDR3 DNA reads TGTGCCAGCAGCCTCGTTGGCGGGCCTGCTAACTTC. Full variable domain (remainder filled in from reference TRBV11-2 and TRBJ2-5): EAGVAQSPRYKIIEKRQSVAFWCNPISGHATLYWYQQILGQGPKLLIQFQNNGVVDDSQLPKDRFSAERLKGVDSTLKIQPAKLEDSAVYLCASSLVGGPANFGPGTRLLVL.

Only one count was recorded for this clone. The chain carries TRBV5-8 and TRBJ1-4; 8 nucleotides align to TRBD1. The CDR3 runs 16 residues. Germline assignment: CDR1 SGHTS and CDR2 YDEGEE. Trimming at V came to 5 bases and at J to 0 bases, leaving 6 bases not matched to a gene. DNA for the CDR3: TGTGCCAGCAGTCCCGGACAGGGCGCAACTAATGAAAAACTGTTTTTT. The encoded protein is CASSPGQGATNEKLFF.

This sequence joins TRBV30 and TRBJ2-5; TRBD1 matches 9 bases. Germline trimming cut 5 bases from V and 5 bases from J; bases unmatched to any gene: 6. Germline V lookup: CDR1 GTSNPN, CDR2 SVGIG (reference sequence). There are 13 residues in the CDR3. The chain's CDR3 is CAWVQGAQETQYF. For the CDR3, the DNA is TGTGCCTGGGTACAGGGGGCACAGGAGACCCAGTACTTC.

The V and J genes are TRBV28 and TRBJ2-7; 7 nucleotides align to TRBD1. Germline CDR1 and CDR2: MDHEN and SYDVKM. V lost 7 bases and J lost 6; bases outside the gene matches: 9. The CDR3 has 13 residues. The CDR3 reads CASKLGGGREQYF. The CDR3 coding sequence is TGTGCCAGCAAGTTAGGGGGCGGACGCGAGCAGTACTTC.

The chain recombines TRBV28 with TRBJ2-1; 12 nucleotides match TRBD2. CDR3 length: 20 amino acids. The ends lost 6 bases at V and 3 bases at J; junction bases unmatched: 18. Per the germline V gene, CDR1 is MDHEN and CDR2 is SYDVKM. The CDR3 DNA sequence: TGTGCCAGCAGGCCCGGGACTAGCGGGCTCAGAAGACACCTCTACAATGAGCAGTTCTTC. Its translation: CASRPGTSGLRRHLYNEQFF.

The chain links TRBV6-5 to TRBJ1-2; D is unresolved. The germline gives CDR1 MNHEY, CDR2 SVGAGI. This CDR3 has 13 amino acids. Deletions cut 7 bases from V and 1 base from J, with 10 bases between. CDR3 nucleotide sequence: TGTGCCAGCAATCCAGGTTATAACTATGGCTACACCTTC. Amino acid sequence: CASNPGYNYGYTF.

The V call is TRBV28, the J call TRBJ1-5; 9 nucleotides line up with TRBD1. The CDR3 length is 20 residues. Germline V gene data show CDR1 as MDHEN and CDR2 as SYDVKM. J was trimmed by 5 bases and V by 2 bases; bases with no gene match: 19. Written as DNA, the CDR3 is TGTGCCAGCAGTTTAGCCCGGGACAGGGTAATATGGTCCACCCATCAGCCCCAGCATTTT. Its translation: CASSLARDRVIWSTHQPQHF.